This entry describes one TCR beta chain. The sample originates from a study of blood T cell repertoires in COVID-19. Study as a whole: Samples taken during acute and convalescent COVID-19 were collected in the United States, Italy and Spain. T cells, B-cell-depleted T cells, or PBMCs provided the cDNA or gDNA that served as material.

As originally analysed: The authors estimated nucleated cell counts from reference gene primer amplification. Some clones are missing from TCRdb's copy, which holds only in-frame ones; the method was immunoSEQ multiplex PCR. The D gene and trimming were derived from the DNA, and the V and J assignments and clone size from that table. The table has around 140,000 clones, around 87% seen once. The CDR3 is made up of 15 amino acids. CDR1 and CDR2 (germline): MGHRA, YSYEKL. V shed 0 bases and J shed 5 bases, with 13 bases lying between them. The chain couples TRBV4-1 to TRBJ1-1; TRBD1 is a possible D gene (6 bases). Sample: peripheral blood. The origin of this receptor is a man aged 45-65 years with active COVID-19. CDR3 protein: CASSQDWQGRTEAFF. The CDR3, as DNA: TGCGCCAGCAGCCAAGATTGGCAGGGGCGGACTGAAGCTTTCTTT.